This T cell receptor (beta chain) appears in the sequencing data of a study of cytomegalovirus exposure and HLA in healthy donors. Primers for the PCR totalled 60 Vbeta and 13 Jbeta. The repertoire was sequenced with immunoSEQ multiplex PCR; TCRdb's copy has only in-frame clones and lacks some. This sample contains around 63,000 clones. Worth noting for this clone: Its antigen is unknown.

Study observations and caveats: Excluded: some indistinguishable V segments such as TRBV6-2 and TRBV6-3. As was reported, the HLA-A and HLA-B alleles of most subjects were accurately predicted from TCR beta sequences.

This CDR3 is built from 12 residues. With 9 bases clipped from V and 4 bases from J, the junction kept 3 bases outside the gene matches. Germline-derived CDR1 and CDR2 are LNHNV and YYDKDF (reference sequence). The sample comprised PBMCs. This chain joins TRBV15 and TRBJ2-1, with 7 bases fitting TRBD2. This clonotype was obtained from a woman in her twenties or thirties in good health and CMV-seronegative. CDR3 nucleotide sequence: TGTGCCACGGGAGGGATTTACAATGAGCAGTTCTTC. Translated, it gives CATGGIYNEQFF.